One and the same sample provided the 31 T cell receptor beta chains below, sequenced in a study of T cell repertoires in cytomegalovirus infection. TCRdb passed the reads through MiXCR, listing each CDR3 protein once. The sample holds around 300,000 distinct CDR3 sequences; approximately 22% are singletons and the top ten take 15% to 20%. No cognate antigen is known for these TCRs. Specimen: cultured PBMCs, collected from culture after CMV antigen stimulation. Every receptor here comes from a human donor in good health (CMV status not recorded). Some clones in this sample may be carry-over from other donors' samples.

V usage is TRBV5-1 and J usage is TRBJ2-1, with TRBD2 matching 8 bases. This CDR3 is built from 15 residues. V lost 0 bases to trimming and J lost 8 bases; unmatched junction nucleotides: 7. Germline V CDR1 and CDR2: SGHRS, YFSETQ. In nucleotides, the CDR3 is TGCGCCAGCAGCTTGGACGGGAGGGCCGTAGATGAGCAGTTCTTC. Its translation is CASSLDGRAVDEQFF.

This clonotype came up a few times. V usage is TRBV19 and J usage is TRBJ2-1, with D possibly matching TRBD1 (5 bases). The CDR3 loop spans 14 amino acids. The germline CDR1 and CDR2 sequences are LNHDA and SQIVND (reference sequence). The V and J ends lost 8 bases and 2 bases respectively, with 13 bases between them. In nucleotides, the CDR3 is TGTGCCAGTTCCCGGACAAACACCTACAATGAGCAGTTCTTC. Amino acid sequence: CASSRTNTYNEQFF.

This chain links TRBV6-4 with TRBJ2-3; 10 bases align to TRBD1. Germline CDR1 MRHNA, CDR2 SNTAGT. J was trimmed by 4 bases and V by 4 bases; bases with no gene match: 2. This CDR3 is 14 amino acids long. CDR3 sequence (DNA): TGTGCCAGCAGTGGCGGGACAGGGGCAGATACGCAGTATTTT. This codes for CASSGGTGADTQYF.

This clonotype has a count of ten or more. The chain employs TRBV12-3 or TRBV12-4 and TRBJ2-3; possibly TRBD2 for D (5 bases). Trimming pared 8 bases from V and 5 bases from J, leaving 8 bases between. This CDR3 is built from 11 residues. The CDR3: CASGAEDTQYF. The DNA of the CDR3 is TGTGCCAGCGGAGCGGAAGATACGCAGTATTTT.

The CDR3 loop is CSALRPAGIKNIQYF. The CDR3 DNA follows: TGCAGTGCCTTGAGGCCCGCAGGGATCAAAAACATTCAGTACTTC. The V and J genes are TRBV20-1 and TRBJ2-4, with D possibly TRBD1 on 5 matching bases. Germline-derived CDR1 and CDR2 are DFQATT and SNEGSKA (reference sequence). Trimming took off 6 bases at V and 3 bases at J, with 18 bases between the two ends. This CDR3 spans 15 amino acids.

This clonotype showed up many times. J is TRBJ1-2 and V is TRBV4-2; 7 nucleotides line up with TRBD1. This CDR3 has 13 residues. Trimming at V came to 5 bases and at J to 4 bases, leaving 4 bases not matched to a gene. Looked up from germline, CDR1 is LGHNA and CDR2 is YNFKEQ. This chain's CDR3 is CASSTDRTYGYTF. The DNA of the CDR3 is TGTGCCAGCAGCACGGACAGGACCTATGGCTACACCTTC.

The table lists this clonotype with many counts. The rearrangement links TRBV19 to TRBJ2-3; 12 bases match TRBD2. The CDR3 is 16 residues long. The V gene's germline CDR1 is LNHDA and CDR2 SQIVND (reference sequence). Germline trimming cut 5 bases from V and 1 base from J; bases unmatched to any gene: 4. This CDR3 reads CASSPLAGGGTDTQYF. The CDR3 DNA reads as TGTGCCAGTAGTCCGCTAGCGGGAGGGGGCACAGATACGCAGTATTTT.

The chain joins TRBV3-1 to TRBJ2-5; maybe TRBD2 (5 bases). This CDR3 spans 15 amino acids. Trimming left V 0 bases short and J 2 bases short, with 10 bases between. The germline gives CDR1 LGHDT, CDR2 YNNKEL (reference sequence). DNA of the CDR3: TGTGCCAGCAGCCAAGATATGAGGGTTCAAGAGACCCAGTACTTC. Amino acid sequence: CASSQDMRVQETQYF.

This clonotype was seen a few times. The J gene is TRBJ2-1, the V gene TRBV7-9; D remains unclear. This CDR3 is 14 amino acids long. Germline-derived CDR1 and CDR2 are SEHNR and FQNEAQ (reference sequence). V was clipped by 1 base and J by 8 bases, with 12 bases between them. The DNA of the CDR3 is TGTGCCAGCAGCTTAGACCGTATATTCGATGAGCAGTTCTTC. Translation: CASSLDRIFDEQFF.

This clonotype appeared a few times. V is TRBV6-2 or TRBV6-3 and J is TRBJ2-7, with D maybe TRBD2 (5 bases). Germline values: CDR1 MNHEY, CDR2 SVGEGT. The CDR3 sequence is 13 residues long. Trimming cost V 6 bases and J 2 bases, with 11 bases left between them. CDR3 sequence reads: CASSRGGPYEQYF. CDR3 nucleotides: TGTGCCAGCAGCCGTGGAGGCCCCTACGAGCAGTACTTC.

The chain is built from TRBV11-3 and TRBJ2-1; 7 bases agree with TRBD2. In germline, CDR1 is SGHNT, CDR2 YENEEA. The length of the CDR3 is 15 residues. V lost 5 bases, J lost 6 bases, and 10 bases stayed unmatched. The CDR3 DNA is TGTGCCAGCAGCCAGACTAGCCTCCCATCCAATGAGCAGTTCTTC. Translated, it gives CASSQTSLPSNEQFF.

The CDR3 loop reads CASSQDETGTYEQYF. In nucleotides, the CDR3 is TGTGCCAGCAGCCAAGATGAGACAGGGACCTACGAGCAGTACTTC. This chain connects TRBV14 to TRBJ2-7, with 7 bases lining up with TRBD1. V lost 0 bases, J lost 2 bases, and 4 bases stayed unmatched. The germline V gene has CDR1 SGHDN and CDR2 FVKESK. This CDR3 region has 15 residues.

This clonotype came up once. V gene TRBV7-3 combines with J gene TRBJ2-1; TRBD1 aligns across 9 bases. Germline V CDR1 and CDR2: SGHTA, FQGTGA. The V gene end was trimmed by 5 bases and the J gene end by 10 bases; junction bases not matched to a gene: 6. This CDR3 contains 13 residues. The CDR3 here is CASSRGQGGEQFF. The CDR3 bases are TGTGCCAGCAGCCGGGGACAGGGTGGGGAGCAGTTCTTC.

This clonotype has only a few counts. The CDR3 loop is CSARAGNQPQHF. The CDR3 DNA follows: TGCAGTGCTAGGGCAGGGAATCAGCCCCAGCATTTT. This chain uses TRBV20-1 with TRBJ1-5; possible D gene TRBD1, 5 bases. Germline V gives CDR1 DFQATT, CDR2 SNEGSKA (reference sequence). Trimming removed 3 bases at V and 4 bases at J, with 7 bases between. The CDR3 loop spans 12 amino acids.

This clonotype appeared a single time. The genes are TRBV19 and TRBJ2-3, with TRBD2 matching 9 bases. Looked up from germline, CDR1 is LNHDA and CDR2 is SQIVND (reference sequence). This CDR3 is built from 14 residues. Trimming at V came to 3 bases and at J to 5 bases, leaving 3 bases not matched to a gene. In DNA form, the CDR3 reads TGTGCCAGTAGTATCGTAGCGGGAGAAGATACGCAGTATTTT. It codes for CASSIVAGEDTQYF.

At least ten counts were recorded for this clonotype. This chain connects TRBV7-2 to TRBJ1-3; 7 positions match TRBD1. This CDR3 contains 19 residues. The junction had 12 bases not matched to a gene; V was cut back by 1 base and J by 0 bases. Germline CDR1 SGHTA, CDR2 FQGNSA. The CDR3 here is CASSLVVPWTGLSGNTIYF. CDR3 DNA sequence: TGTGCCAGCAGCTTAGTCGTGCCCTGGACAGGCCTCTCTGGAAACACCATATATTTT.

This clonotype was counted at least ten times. The chain combines TRBV9 with TRBJ1-5, with a possible D match to TRBD1 (5 bases). The V gene lost 2 bases and the J gene lost 2 bases, with 11 bases spanning the gap. Germline V gene lookup returns CDR1 SGDLS and CDR2 YYNGEE. The CDR3 is 15 residues long. The CDR3 region is CASSVGVGGNQPQHF. CDR3 in DNA: TGTGCCAGCAGCGTGGGGGTGGGAGGCAATCAGCCCCAGCATTTT.

This clonotype was observed at least ten times. This chain connects TRBV7-2 to TRBJ2-2, with D possibly matching TRBD1 (6 bases). The CDR3 runs to 15 residues. Germline values: CDR1 SGHTA, CDR2 FQGNSA. With 5 bases removed from V and 2 bases from J, the gap between germline ends came to 12 bases. The DNA for the CDR3 is TGTGCCAGCAGCCGCCGGGACACCAACACCGGGGAGCTGTTTTTT. Its translation: CASSRRDTNTGELFF.

This clonotype was seen a handful of times. V is TRBV11-3 and J is TRBJ1-1; no firm D call. From germline, CDR1 is SGHNT and CDR2 YENEEA. This CDR3 has 15 amino acids. Trimming pared 5 bases from V and 1 base from J, leaving 14 bases between. Written as DNA, the CDR3 is TGTGCCAGCAGCACCCGCCCTCAGGCGAACACTGAAGCTTTCTTT. This encodes CASSTRPQANTEAFF.

V and J are TRBV5-6 and TRBJ2-7; unclear D gene. CDR1 SGHDT and CDR2 YYEEEE come from the germline V gene. This CDR3 has 12 amino acids. Trimming left V 1 base short and J 6 bases short, with 8 bases between. Written as DNA, the CDR3 is TGTGCCAGCAGCTTGTCTCGACTCGAGCAGTACTTC. Protein sequence: CASSLSRLEQYF.

At least ten counts were recorded for this clonotype. The chain uses TRBV7-2 and TRBJ1-5; the D gene is possibly TRBD1 (6 bases). This CDR3 spans 16 amino acids. V dropped 5 bases and J dropped 4 bases, with 18 bases sitting between them. Germline loops: CDR1 SGHTA, CDR2 FQGNSA. The DNA for the CDR3 is TGTGCCAGCAGCAACCACCCAGGGGATCTGAATCAGCCCCAGCATTTT. It specifies CASSNHPGDLNQPQHF.

This clonotype was counted many times. The chain employs TRBV7-2 and TRBJ1-5, with D possibly being TRBD1 (5 bases). The germline V gene has CDR1 SGHTA and CDR2 FQGNSA. This CDR3 contains 14 residues. V was cut by 5 bases and J by 1 base, with 9 bases left in between. CDR3 in DNA: TGTGCCAGCAGCCAGGGACGGAGCAATCAGCCCCAGCATTTT. Translated: CASSQGRSNQPQHF.

J is TRBJ1-4 and V is TRBV5-6, with D tentatively TRBD1 (6 bases). The CDR3 runs 14 residues. Germline V lookup: CDR1 SGHDT, CDR2 YYEEEE. V was pared by 0 bases and J by 5 bases, with 8 bases between. The CDR3, as DNA: TGTGCCAGCAGCTTGGTCGGGGGCAATGAAAAACTGTTTTTT. It translates to CASSLVGGNEKLFF.

This clonotype was seen repeatedly, ten times or more. For the CDR3, the DNA is TGTGCCAGCAGTGAGGGACAGGGTAACTACAATGAGCAGTTCTTC. The encoded protein is CASSEGQGNYNEQFF. The chain combines TRBV25-1 with TRBJ2-1, with 9 nucleotides matching TRBD1. The V and J ends lost 3 bases and 3 bases, in that order; junction bases with no gene match: 3. Looked up from germline, CDR1 is MGHDK and CDR2 is SYGVNS. The CDR3 sequence is 15 residues long.

This clonotype was observed a handful of times. This chain links TRBV3-1 with TRBJ2-7; D gene ambiguous. Trimming pared 1 base from V and 0 bases from J, leaving 4 bases between. Germline values: CDR1 LGHDT, CDR2 YNNKEL (reference sequence). The CDR3 spans 13 residues. In nucleotides, the CDR3 is TGTGCCAGCAGCCAAGCGGCCTCCTACGAGCAGTACTTC. Its translation: CASSQAASYEQYF.

This clonotype has more than one count but fewer than ten. V is TRBV4-2 and J is TRBJ2-3; D perhaps matches TRBD1 (6 bases). Trimming cost V 1 base and J 8 bases, with 10 bases left between them. The CDR3 has 13 residues. From germline, CDR1 is LGHNA and CDR2 YNFKEQ. The CDR3 sequence: CASSQVRGGTQYF. The CDR3, as DNA: TGTGCCAGCAGCCAAGTACGAGGGGGTACGCAGTATTTT.

This clonotype was seen a few times. The chain combines TRBV7-9 with TRBJ1-4, with D perhaps matching TRBD1 (6 bases). The CDR3 runs to 13 residues. The germline CDR1 and CDR2 sequences are SEHNR and FQNEAQ (reference sequence). The V gene lost 8 bases and the J gene lost 4 bases, with 11 bases spanning the gap. Written as DNA, the CDR3 is TGTGCCAGCTCGGACAGTTATAATGAAAAACTGTTTTTT. Translation: CASSDSYNEKLFF. Variable domain in full (rest from reference TRBV7-9 and TRBJ1-4): DTGVSQNPRHKITKRGQNVTFRCDPISEHNRLYWYRQTLGQGPEFLTYFQNEAQLEKSRLLSDRFSAERPKGSFSTLEIQRTEQGDSAMYLCASSDSYNEKLFFGSGTQLSVL.

The chain joins TRBV15 to TRBJ2-5; D might be TRBD2 (6 bases). Germline lookup yields CDR1 LNHNV and CDR2 YYDKDF (reference sequence). There are 15 residues in the CDR3. V lost 0 bases and J lost 3, with 11 bases in between. CDR3 coding DNA: TGTGCCACCAGCAGAGATAGGGGAGGCGAAGAGACCCAGTACTTC. It codes for CATSRDRGGEETQYF. Full variable domain (outside the CDR3, taken from reference TRBV15 and TRBJ2-5): DAMVIQNPRYQVTQFGKPVTLSCSQTLNHNVMYWYQQKSSQAPKLLFHYYDKDFNNEADTPDNFQSRRPNTSFCFLDIRSPGLGDTAMYLCATSRDRGGEETQYFGPGTRLLVL.

V and J are TRBV19 and TRBJ2-1; maybe TRBD2 (6 bases). V was clipped by 6 bases and J by 0 bases, with 12 bases between them. Looked up from germline, CDR1 is LNHDA and CDR2 is SQIVND (reference sequence). CDR3 length equals 15 residues. For the CDR3, the DNA is TGTGCCAGTAGCGCGGGGCAGAGCTCCTACAATGAGCAGTTCTTC. Amino acids: CASSAGQSSYNEQFF.

In this sample, this clonotype turned up a few times. In nucleotides, the CDR3 is TGTGCCAGCAGCTTAGAGGGGACTAGTGTCTCCTACGAGCAGTACTTC. It codes for CASSLEGTSVSYEQYF. This sequence joins TRBV7-8 and TRBJ2-7; 8 bases are a match to TRBD2. This CDR3 region has 16 residues. CDR1 is SGHVS, CDR2 FQNEAQ, per germline. Trimming cost V 1 base and J 0 bases; bases outside gene matches: 5.

This clonotype was observed a handful of times. The rearrangement joins TRBV19 to TRBJ1-2; no firm D call. Germline V gene sequence: CDR1 LNHDA, CDR2 SQIVND (reference sequence). The CDR3 has 16 amino acids. V dropped 4 bases and J dropped 7 bases, with 22 bases sitting between them. In nucleotides, the CDR3 is TGTGCCAGTAGTACCCGGTCCCGGGTTGGGTTGAGTGGCTACACCTTC. It specifies CASSTRSRVGLSGYTF.